This T cell receptor beta chain was sequenced for a study of cytomegalovirus exposure and HLA in healthy donors. Details on this clone: As yet, its antigen is unknown.

Use of 60 Vbeta and 13 Jbeta primers characterized the PCR. Per the original data handling: Per a later analysis, the number of unique TCR beta chains was some 75 million, of which roughly 9.9 million were shared. Data came from immunoSEQ multiplex PCR; TCRdb stores just in-frame clones and leaves some out. V and J calls and clone size follow that table, whereas D and trimming were derived from the DNA. The sample has around 250,000 clones; around 90% are singletons. Study-level points and caveats: In presence/absence analyses, roughly uniform sequencing depth across donors was assumed. A later analysis found common viral pathogens apparently linked to several of the most significant clusters. The dataset shows that most TCR sequences were rare, while some public TCRs occurred in many donors.

CDR1 SNHLY and CDR2 FYNNEI come from the germline V gene. V was shortened by 7 bases and J by 3 bases, with 15 bases between the two germline ends. The CDR3 is 14 residues long. The V and J genes are TRBV2 and TRBJ1-1; D uncertain. The source is a girl aged 2 to 10 in good health and CMV-seronegative. The sample taken for sequencing was PBMCs. CDR3 residues: CASTAPGFYTEAFF. Here the CDR3 DNA reads TGTGCCAGCACCGCACCGGGATTTTACACTGAAGCTTTCTTT.